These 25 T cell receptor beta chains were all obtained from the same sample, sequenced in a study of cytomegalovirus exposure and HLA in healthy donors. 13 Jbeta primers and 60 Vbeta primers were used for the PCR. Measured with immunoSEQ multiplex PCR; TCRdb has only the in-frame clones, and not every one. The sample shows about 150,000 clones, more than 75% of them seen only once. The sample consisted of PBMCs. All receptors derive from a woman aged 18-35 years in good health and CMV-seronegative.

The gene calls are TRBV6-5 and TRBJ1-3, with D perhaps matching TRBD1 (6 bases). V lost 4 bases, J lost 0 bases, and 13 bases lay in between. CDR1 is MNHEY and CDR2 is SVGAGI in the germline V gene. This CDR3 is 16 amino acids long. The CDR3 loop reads CASSSTGTSSGNTIYF. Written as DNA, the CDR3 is TGTGCCAGCAGTTCCACAGGGACGAGCTCTGGAAACACCATATATTTT.

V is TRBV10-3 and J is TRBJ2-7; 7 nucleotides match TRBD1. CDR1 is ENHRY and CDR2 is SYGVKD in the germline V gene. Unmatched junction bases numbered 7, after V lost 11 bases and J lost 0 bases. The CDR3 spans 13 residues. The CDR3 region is CASLGQNSYEQYF. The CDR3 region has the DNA TGTGCCTCGCTGGGACAGAACTCCTACGAGCAGTACTTC.

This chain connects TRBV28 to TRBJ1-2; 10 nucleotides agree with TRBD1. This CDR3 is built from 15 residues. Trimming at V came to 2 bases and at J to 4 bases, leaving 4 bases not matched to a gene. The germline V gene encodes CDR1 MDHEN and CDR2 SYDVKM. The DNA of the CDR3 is TGTGCCAGCAGTTTAGGGGACAGGGGCTTCTATGGCTACACCTTC. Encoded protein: CASSLGDRGFYGYTF.

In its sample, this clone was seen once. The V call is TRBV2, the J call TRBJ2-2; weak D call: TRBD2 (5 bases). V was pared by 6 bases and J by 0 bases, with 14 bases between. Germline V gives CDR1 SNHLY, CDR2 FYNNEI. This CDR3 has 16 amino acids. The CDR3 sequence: CASSTRPVANTGELFF. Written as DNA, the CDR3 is TGTGCCAGCAGCACTAGACCGGTCGCGAACACCGGGGAGCTGTTTTTT.

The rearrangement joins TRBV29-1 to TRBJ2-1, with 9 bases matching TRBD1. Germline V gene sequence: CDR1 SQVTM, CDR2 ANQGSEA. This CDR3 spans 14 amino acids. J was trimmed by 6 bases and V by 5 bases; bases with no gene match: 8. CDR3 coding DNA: TGCAGCGTTCTAGGGAGACAGGGGGGCAATGAGCAGTTCTTC. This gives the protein CSVLGRQGGNEQFF.

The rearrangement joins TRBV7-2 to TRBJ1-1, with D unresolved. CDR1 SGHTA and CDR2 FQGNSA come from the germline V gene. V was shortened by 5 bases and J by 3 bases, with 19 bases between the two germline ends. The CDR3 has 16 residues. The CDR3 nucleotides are TGTGCCAGCAGCCGAGTTAAAGGCGGTAGGTACACTGAAGCTTTCTTT. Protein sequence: CASSRVKGGRYTEAFF.

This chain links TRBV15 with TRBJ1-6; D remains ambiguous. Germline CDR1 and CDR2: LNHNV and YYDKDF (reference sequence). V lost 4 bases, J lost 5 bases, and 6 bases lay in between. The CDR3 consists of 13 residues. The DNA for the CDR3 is TGTGCCACCAGCATGCGGGATAATTCACCCCTCCACTTT. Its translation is CATSMRDNSPLHF.

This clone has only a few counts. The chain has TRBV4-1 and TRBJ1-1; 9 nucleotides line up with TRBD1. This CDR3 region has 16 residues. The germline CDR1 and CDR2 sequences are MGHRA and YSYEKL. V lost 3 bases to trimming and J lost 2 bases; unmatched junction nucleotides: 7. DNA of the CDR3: TGCGCCAGCAGCCAGGGAGGACAGGGGTCAAACACTGAAGCTTTCTTT. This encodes CASSQGGQGSNTEAFF.

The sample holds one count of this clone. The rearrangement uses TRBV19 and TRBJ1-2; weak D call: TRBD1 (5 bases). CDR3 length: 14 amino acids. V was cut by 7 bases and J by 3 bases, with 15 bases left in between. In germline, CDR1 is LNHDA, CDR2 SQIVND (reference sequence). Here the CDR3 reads CASTADSSYYGYTF. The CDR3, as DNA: TGTGCCAGTACCGCTGACAGCTCCTACTATGGCTACACCTTC.

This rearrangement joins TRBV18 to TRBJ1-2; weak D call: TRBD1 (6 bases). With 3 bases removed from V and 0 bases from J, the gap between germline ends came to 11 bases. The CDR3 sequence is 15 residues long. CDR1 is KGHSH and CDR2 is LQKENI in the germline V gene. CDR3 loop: CASSPGTQANYGYTF. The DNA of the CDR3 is TGTGCCAGCTCACCCGGGACACAAGCTAACTATGGCTACACCTTC.

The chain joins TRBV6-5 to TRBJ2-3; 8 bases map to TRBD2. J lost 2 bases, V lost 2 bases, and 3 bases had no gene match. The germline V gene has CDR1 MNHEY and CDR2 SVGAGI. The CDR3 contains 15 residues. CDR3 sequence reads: CASSYLAGFTDTQYF. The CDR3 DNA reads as TGTGCCAGCAGTTACCTAGCGGGTTTCACAGATACGCAGTATTTT.

The DNA for the CDR3 is TGCGCCAGCAGCCAAGGGCCTTTTAACTATGGCTACACCTTC. Its translation: CASSQGPFNYGYTF. The chain combines TRBV4-1 with TRBJ1-2; D gene ambiguous. CDR3 size: 14 residues. Germline V gene lookup returns CDR1 MGHRA and CDR2 YSYEKL. Between the trimmed V and J ends, which lost 1 base and 1 base, there was a span of 7 bases.

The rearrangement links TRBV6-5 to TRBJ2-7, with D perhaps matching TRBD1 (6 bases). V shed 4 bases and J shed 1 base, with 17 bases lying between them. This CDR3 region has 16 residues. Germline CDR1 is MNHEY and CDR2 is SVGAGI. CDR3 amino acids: CASSFQQGFSSYEQYF. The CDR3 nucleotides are TGTGCCAGCAGTTTCCAACAGGGCTTCTCTTCCTACGAGCAGTACTTC.

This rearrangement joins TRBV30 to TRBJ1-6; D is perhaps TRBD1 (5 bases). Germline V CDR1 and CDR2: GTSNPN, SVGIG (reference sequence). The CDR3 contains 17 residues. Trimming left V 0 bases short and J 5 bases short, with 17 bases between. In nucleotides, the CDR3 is TGTGCCTGGAGTGTACAATGGGGCTATCCTCATAATTCACCCCTCCACTTT. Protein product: CAWSVQWGYPHNSPLHF.

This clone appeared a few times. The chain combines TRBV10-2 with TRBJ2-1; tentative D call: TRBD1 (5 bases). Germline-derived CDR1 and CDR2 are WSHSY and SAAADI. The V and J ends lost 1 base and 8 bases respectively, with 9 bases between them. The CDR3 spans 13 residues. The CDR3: CASSELTAHEQFF. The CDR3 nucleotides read TGCGCCAGCAGTGAGTTGACAGCCCATGAGCAGTTCTTC.

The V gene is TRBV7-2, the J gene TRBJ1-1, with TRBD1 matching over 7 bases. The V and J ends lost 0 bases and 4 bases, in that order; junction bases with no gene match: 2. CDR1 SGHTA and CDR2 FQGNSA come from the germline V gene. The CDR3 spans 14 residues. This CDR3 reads CASSLAGGRTEAFF. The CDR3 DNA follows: TGTGCCAGCAGCTTAGCAGGGGGCCGCACTGAAGCTTTCTTT.

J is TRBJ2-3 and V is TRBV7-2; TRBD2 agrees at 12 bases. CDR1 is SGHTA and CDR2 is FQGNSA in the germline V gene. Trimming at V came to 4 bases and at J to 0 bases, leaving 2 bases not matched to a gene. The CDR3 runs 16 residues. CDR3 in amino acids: CASSSGLAGSTDTQYF. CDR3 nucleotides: TGTGCCAGCAGCTCTGGACTAGCGGGAAGCACAGATACGCAGTATTTT. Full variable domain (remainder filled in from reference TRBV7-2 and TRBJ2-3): GAGVSQSPSNKVTEKGKDVELRCDPISGHTALYWYRQSLGQGLEFLIYFQGNSAPDKSGLPSDRFSAERTGGSVSTLTIQRTQQEDSAVYLCASSSGLAGSTDTQYFGPGTRLTVL.

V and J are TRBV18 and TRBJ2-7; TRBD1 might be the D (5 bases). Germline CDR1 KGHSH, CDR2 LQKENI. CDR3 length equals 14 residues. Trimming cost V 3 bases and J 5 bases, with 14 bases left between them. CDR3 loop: CASSPGRGRDEQYF. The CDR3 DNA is TGTGCCAGCTCACCGGGAAGGGGTCGCGACGAGCAGTACTTC.

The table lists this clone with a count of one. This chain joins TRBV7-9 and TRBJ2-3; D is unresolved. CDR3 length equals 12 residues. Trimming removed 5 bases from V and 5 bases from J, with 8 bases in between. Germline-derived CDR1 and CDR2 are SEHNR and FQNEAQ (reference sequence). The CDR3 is CASSAIRDTQYF. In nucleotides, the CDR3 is TGTGCCAGCAGCGCGATCCGAGATACGCAGTATTTT.

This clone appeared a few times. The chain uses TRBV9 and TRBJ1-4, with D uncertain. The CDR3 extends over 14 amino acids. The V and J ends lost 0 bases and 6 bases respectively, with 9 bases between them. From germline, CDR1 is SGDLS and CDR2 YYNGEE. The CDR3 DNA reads TGTGCCAGCAGCGTAGAACCCGGGGATGAAAAACTGTTTTTT. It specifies CASSVEPGDEKLFF.

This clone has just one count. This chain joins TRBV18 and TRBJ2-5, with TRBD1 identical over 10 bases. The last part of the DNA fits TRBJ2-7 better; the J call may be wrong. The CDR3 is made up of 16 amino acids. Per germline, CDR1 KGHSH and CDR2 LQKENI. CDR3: CASSHRTGGAGHEQYF. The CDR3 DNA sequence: TGTGCCAGCTCACACCGGACAGGGGGTGCTGGGCACGAGCAGTACTTC.

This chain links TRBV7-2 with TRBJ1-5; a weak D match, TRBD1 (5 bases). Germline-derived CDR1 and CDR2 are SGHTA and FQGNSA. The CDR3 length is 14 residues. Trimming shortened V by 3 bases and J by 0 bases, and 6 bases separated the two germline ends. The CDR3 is CASSLTVSNQPQHF. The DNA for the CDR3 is TGTGCCAGCAGCTTGACAGTTAGCAATCAGCCCCAGCATTTT.

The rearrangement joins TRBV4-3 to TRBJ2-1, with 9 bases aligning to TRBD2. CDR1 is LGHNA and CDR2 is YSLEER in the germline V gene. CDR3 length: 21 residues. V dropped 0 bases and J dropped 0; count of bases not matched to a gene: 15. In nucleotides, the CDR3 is TGCGCCAGCAGCCAAGATTTAACGGAAAGTAGCGGGAGAGGCTCCTACAATGAGCAGTTCTTC. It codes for CASSQDLTESSGRGSYNEQFF.

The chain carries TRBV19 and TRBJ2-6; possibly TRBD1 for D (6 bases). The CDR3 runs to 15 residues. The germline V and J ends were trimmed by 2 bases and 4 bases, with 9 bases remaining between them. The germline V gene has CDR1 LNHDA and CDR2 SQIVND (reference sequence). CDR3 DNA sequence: TGTGCCAGTAGTATATGGGGGCGAGGGGCCAACGTCCTGACTTTC. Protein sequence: CASSIWGRGANVLTF.

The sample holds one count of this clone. The CDR3 nucleotides read TGTGCCAGCAGCCAGCTTGTATGGGACAGGGAGACCTACGAGCAGTACTTC. Its protein product is CASSQLVWDRETYEQYF. This rearrangement joins TRBV7-6 to TRBJ2-7, with 9 bases matching TRBD1. This CDR3 comprises 17 residues. With 5 bases clipped from V and 2 bases from J, the junction kept 13 bases outside the gene matches. The V gene's germline CDR1 is SGHVS and CDR2 FNYEAQ.